This T cell receptor (beta chain) was sequenced during a study of sequential checkpoint blockade in melanoma. Background on the study: Arm A got nivolumab then ipilimumab; arm B the reverse, 1:1. Both treatment sequences were followed by maintenance nivolumab.

Libraries were prepared by immunoSEQ multiplex PCR; TCRdb keeps only in-frame clonotypes and omits some of them. The sample lists around 3,600 clones; about half were seen once. Treatment defined: randomized to nivolumab then ipilimumab (arm A) or the reverse (arm B). No patient had prior DNA-damaging chemotherapy. PBMC sorting kept live CD3+CD8+ cells without CD19 or CD56. From germline, CDR1 is SGHVS and CDR2 FQNEAQ. This CDR3 contains 14 residues. V was cut by 3 bases and J by 10 bases, with 15 bases left in between. The sequence was collected from a human donor with melanoma. The chain carries TRBV7-8 and TRBJ1-4, with a possible D match to TRBD1 (6 bases). The sample here was CD8+ T cells sorted from blood (inferred from file names), taken from a patient given nivolumab and ipilimumab in sequence. For the CDR3, the DNA is TGTGCCAGCAGCTTGGGGCAGGGGTTGCGAAAACTGTTTTTT. The encoded protein is CASSLGQGLRKLFF.